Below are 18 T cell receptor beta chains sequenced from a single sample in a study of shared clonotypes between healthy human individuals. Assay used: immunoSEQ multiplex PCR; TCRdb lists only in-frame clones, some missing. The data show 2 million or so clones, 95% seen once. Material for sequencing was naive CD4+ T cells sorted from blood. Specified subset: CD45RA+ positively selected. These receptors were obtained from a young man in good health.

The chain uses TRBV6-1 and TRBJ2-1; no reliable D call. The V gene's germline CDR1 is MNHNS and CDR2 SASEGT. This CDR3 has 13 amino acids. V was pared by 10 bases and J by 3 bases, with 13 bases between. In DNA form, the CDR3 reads TGTGCCACCTTCCATGACGACTACAATGAGCAGTTCTTC. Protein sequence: CATFHDDYNEQFF.

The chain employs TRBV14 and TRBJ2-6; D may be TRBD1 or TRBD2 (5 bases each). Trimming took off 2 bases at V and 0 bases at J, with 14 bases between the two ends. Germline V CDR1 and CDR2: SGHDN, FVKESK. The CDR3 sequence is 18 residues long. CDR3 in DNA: TGTGCCAGCAGCCAAAGGCCGGGACGGCTCTCTGGGGCCAACGTCCTGACTTTC. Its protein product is CASSQRPGRLSGANVLTF.

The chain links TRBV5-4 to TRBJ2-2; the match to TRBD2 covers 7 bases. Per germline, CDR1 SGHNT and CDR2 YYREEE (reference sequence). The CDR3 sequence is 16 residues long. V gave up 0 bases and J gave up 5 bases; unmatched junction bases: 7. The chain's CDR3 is CASSLVAGEGTGELFF. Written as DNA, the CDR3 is TGTGCCAGCAGCTTGGTCGCGGGGGAAGGGACCGGGGAGCTGTTTTTT.

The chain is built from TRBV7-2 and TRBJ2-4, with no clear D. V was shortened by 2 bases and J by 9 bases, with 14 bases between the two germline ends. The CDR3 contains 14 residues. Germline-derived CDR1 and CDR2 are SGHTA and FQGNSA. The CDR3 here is CASSLNQGPGIQYF. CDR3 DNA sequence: TGTGCCAGCAGCTTAAATCAAGGTCCGGGCATTCAGTACTTC.

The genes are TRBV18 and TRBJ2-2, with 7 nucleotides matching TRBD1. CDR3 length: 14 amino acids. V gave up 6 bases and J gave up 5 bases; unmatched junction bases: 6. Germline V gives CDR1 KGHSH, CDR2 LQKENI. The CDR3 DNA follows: TGTGCCAGCTCCCAGGACAGGCAGACCGGGGAGCTGTTTTTT. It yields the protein CASSQDRQTGELFF.

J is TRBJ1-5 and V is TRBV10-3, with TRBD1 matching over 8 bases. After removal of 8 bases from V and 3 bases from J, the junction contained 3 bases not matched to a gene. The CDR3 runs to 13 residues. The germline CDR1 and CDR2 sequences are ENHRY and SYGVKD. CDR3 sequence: CAIRTGPNQPQHF. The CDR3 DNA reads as TGTGCCATCCGGACAGGGCCCAATCAGCCCCAGCATTTT.

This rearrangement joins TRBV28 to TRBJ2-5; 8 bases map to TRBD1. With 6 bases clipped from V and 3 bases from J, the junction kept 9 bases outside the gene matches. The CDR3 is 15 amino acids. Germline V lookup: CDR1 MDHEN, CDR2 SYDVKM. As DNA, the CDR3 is TGTGCCAGCAGCGGACAGGGTAAACTCGAAGAGACCCAGTACTTC. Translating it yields CASSGQGKLEETQYF.

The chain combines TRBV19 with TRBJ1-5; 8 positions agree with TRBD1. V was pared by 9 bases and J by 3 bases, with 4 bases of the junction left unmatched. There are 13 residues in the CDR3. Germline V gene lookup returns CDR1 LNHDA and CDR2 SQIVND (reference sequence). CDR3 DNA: TGTGCCAGCCGGGACAGGAACAATCAGCCCCAGCATTTT. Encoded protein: CASRDRNNQPQHF.

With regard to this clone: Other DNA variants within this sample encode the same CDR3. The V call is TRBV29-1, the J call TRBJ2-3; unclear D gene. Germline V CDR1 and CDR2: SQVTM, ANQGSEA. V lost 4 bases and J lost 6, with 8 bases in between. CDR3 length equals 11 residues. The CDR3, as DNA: TGCAGCGTTGGATTGGCTGATACGCAGTATTTT. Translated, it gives CSVGLADTQYF.

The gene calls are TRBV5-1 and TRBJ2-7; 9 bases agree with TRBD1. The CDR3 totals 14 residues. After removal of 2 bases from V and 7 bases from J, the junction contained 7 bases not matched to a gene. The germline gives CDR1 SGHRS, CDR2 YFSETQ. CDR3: CASSFETGGTEQYF. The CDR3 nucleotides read TGCGCCAGCAGCTTTGAGACAGGGGGTACGGAGCAGTACTTC. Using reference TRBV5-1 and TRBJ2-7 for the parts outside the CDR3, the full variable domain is KAGVTQTPRYLIKTRGQQVTLSCSPISGHRSVSWYQQTPGQGLQFLFEYFSETQRNKGNFPGRFSGRQFSNSRSEMNVSTLELGDSALYLCASSFETGGTEQYFGPGTRLTVT.

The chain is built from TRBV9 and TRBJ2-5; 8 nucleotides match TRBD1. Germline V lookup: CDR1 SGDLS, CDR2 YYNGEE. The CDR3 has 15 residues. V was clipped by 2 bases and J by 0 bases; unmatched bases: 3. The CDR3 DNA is TGTGCCAGCAGCGTCCTACAGGGGGACCAAGAGACCCAGTACTTC. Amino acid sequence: CASSVLQGDQETQYF. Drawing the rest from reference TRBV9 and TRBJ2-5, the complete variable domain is DSGVTQTPKHLITATGQRVTLRCSPRSGDLSVYWYQQSLDQGLQFLIQYYNGEERAKGNILERFSAQQFPDLHSELNLSSLELGDSALYFCASSVLQGDQETQYFGPGTRLLVL.

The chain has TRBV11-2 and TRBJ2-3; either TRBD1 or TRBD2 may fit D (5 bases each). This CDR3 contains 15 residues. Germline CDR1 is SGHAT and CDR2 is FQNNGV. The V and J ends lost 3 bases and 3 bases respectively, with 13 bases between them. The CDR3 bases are TGTGCCAGCAGCTTCCCCGGGACGCCAACAGATACGCAGTATTTT. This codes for CASSFPGTPTDTQYF.

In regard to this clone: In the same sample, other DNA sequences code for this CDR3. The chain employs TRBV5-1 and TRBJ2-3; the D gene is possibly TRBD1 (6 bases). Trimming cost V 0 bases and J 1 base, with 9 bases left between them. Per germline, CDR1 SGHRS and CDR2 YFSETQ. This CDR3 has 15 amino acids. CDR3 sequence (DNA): TGCGCCAGCAGCTTGGGAGGGGGTGGCACAGATACGCAGTATTTT. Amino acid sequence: CASSLGGGGTDTQYF.

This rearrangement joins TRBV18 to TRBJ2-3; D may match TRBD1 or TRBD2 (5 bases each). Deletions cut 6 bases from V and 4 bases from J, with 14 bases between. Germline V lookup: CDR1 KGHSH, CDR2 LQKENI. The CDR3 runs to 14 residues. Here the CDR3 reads CASSQLMGADTQYF. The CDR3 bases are TGTGCCAGCTCGCAGCTAATGGGGGCAGATACGCAGTATTTT.

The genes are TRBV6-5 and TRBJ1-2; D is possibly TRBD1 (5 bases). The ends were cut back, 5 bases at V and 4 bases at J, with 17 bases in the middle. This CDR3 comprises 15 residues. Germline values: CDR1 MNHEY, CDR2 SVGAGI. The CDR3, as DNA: TGTGCCAGCAGTCCCTATTCTGACAGAAGCTATGGCTACACCTTC. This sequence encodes CASSPYSDRSYGYTF.

For the CDR3, the DNA is TGTGCTAGTGGTTCCAGAGGGGATTCCAAAAACATTCAGTACTTC. Translated: CASGSRGDSKNIQYF. J is TRBJ2-4 and V is TRBV12-5, with D perhaps matching TRBD1 or TRBD2 (5 bases each). The CDR3 spans 15 residues. The V end was cut by 4 bases, the J end by 2 bases, with 12 bases between. Germline V gives CDR1 LGHNT, CDR2 FRNRAP.

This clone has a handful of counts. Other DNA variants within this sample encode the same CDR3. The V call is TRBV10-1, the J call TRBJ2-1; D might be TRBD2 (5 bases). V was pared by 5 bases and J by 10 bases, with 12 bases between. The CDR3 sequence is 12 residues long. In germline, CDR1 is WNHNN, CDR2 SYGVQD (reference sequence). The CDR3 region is CASSRSTGEQFF. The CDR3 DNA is TGCGCCAGCAGTCGAAGCACGGGGGAGCAGTTCTTC.

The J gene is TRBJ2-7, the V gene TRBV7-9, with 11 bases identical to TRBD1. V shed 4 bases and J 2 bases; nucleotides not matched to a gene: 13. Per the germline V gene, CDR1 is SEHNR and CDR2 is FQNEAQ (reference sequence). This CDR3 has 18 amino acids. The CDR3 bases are TGTGCCAGCAGCTCCCGCCCCGCGGGGACAGGGGGGACCTACGAGCAGTACTTC. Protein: CASSSRPAGTGGTYEQYF. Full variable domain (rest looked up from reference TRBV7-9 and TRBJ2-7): DTGVSQNPRHKITKRGQNVTFRCDPISEHNRLYWYRQTLGQGPEFLTYFQNEAQLEKSRLLSDRFSAERPKGSFSTLEIQRTEQGDSAMYLCASSSRPAGTGGTYEQYFGPGTRLTVT.